The rows below give T cell receptor beta chains drawn from one sample of a study of T cells in Graves' hyperthyroidism and ophthalmopathy. Via MiXCR, TCRdb re-called the multiplex PCR reads, giving one row per CDR3 protein. The sample includes approximately 400,000 distinct CDR3 sequences, more than 14% of them seen just once. Specimen: blood. These receptor sequences come from a woman aged 25-40 years with Graves' ophthalmopathy. The CDR3 runs from the conserved cysteine through the conserved F or W. D genes are given only for firm matches. Only part of the rows carry a size: once, few, many, or a class if the clone is expanded.

TRBD2	TRBV12-3/TRBV12-4	TRBJ2-2	NA	TGTGCCAGCAGTTTAAGGACTAGCGGCACCGGGGAGCTGTTTTTT	CASSLRTSGTGELFF
TRBD1	TRBV29-1	TRBJ1-2	NA	TGCAGCGTTGAAGACACAGGGGTCTATGGCTACACCTTC	CSVEDTGVYGYTF
NA	TRBV7-9	TRBJ2-7	many	TGTGCCAGCAGCTTGGGACCCCTGCTAGGCTACGAGCAGTACTTC	CASSLGPLLGYEQYF
TRBD1	TRBV20-1	TRBJ2-1	many	TGCAGTGCTATTACCGGGACAGGCTTCGATAATGAGCAGTTCTTC	CSAITGTGFDNEQFF
TRBD2	TRBV10-3	TRBJ2-1	few	TGTGCCATCAGTGGTCTAGCGGGGAATAATGAGCAGTTCTTC	CAISGLAGNNEQFF
TRBD1	TRBV2	TRBJ1-6	many	TGTGCCAGCAGTTGGACAGGGGGCTATAATTCACCCCTCCACTTT	CASSWTGGYNSPLHF
TRBD1	TRBV29-1	TRBJ2-7	few	TGCAGCGCCGATCTCCGACAGGGTGCCTTAGAGCAGTACTTC	CSADLRQGALEQYF
TRBD1	TRBV20-1	TRBJ2-7	many	TGCAGTGCGGACCGGGACAGGTCATACGAGCAGTACTTC	CSADRDRSYEQYF
NA	TRBV4-1	TRBJ1-2	few	TGCGCCAGCAGCCAAGTCCCGGCGACAGCCAACTATGGCTACACCTTC	CASSQVPATANYGYTF
NA	TRBV7-9	TRBJ1-2	many	TGTGCCAGCAGCCCCGGGTTTGGGTCCGGCTATGGCTACACCTTC	CASSPGFGSGYGYTF
NA	TRBV5-1	TRBJ2-7	many	TGCGCCAGCAGCTTGAAGGGCCTAACCTACGAGCAGTACTTC	CASSLKGLTYEQYF
NA	TRBV7-9	TRBJ2-1	few	TGTGCCAGCACCCCGAAGAGTCTCTCCTACAATGAGCAGTTCTTC	CASTPKSLSYNEQFF
TRBD1	TRBV7-9	TRBJ2-7	many	TGTGCCAGCAGCTTTACAGGGGGTCGCCTCCACGAGCAGTACTTC	CASSFTGGRLHEQYF
TRBD1	TRBV27	TRBJ1-2	NA	TGTGCCAGCAGTAAACGGACAGGGGGACTTAATAACTATGGCTACACCTTC	CASSKRTGGLNNYGYTF
TRBD2	TRBV28	TRBJ2-2	many	TGTGCCAGCAGTTTACTAGCGGGGGGGGCCGCCGGGGAGCTGTTTTTT	CASSLLAGGAAGELFF
NA	TRBV10-3	TRBJ2-2	NA	TGTGCCATTACAAGGCGTAAGGGGAACACCGGGGAGCTGTTTTTT	CAITRRKGNTGELFF
NA	TRBV6-6	TRBJ2-1	few	TGTGCCAGCAGTTACTCGAGAGCCTCTGGCGATGAGCAGTTCTTC	CASSYSRASGDEQFF
NA	TRBV7-8	TRBJ2-7	many	TGTGCCAGCAGCTTAGCGCAGGGCTACGAGCAGTACTTC	CASSLAQGYEQYF
NA	TRBV19	TRBJ2-5	NA	TGTGCCAGTAGCTCAGGGGGGCTAGCGGTGGAGACCCAGTACTTC	CASSSGGLAVETQYF
TRBD1	TRBV2	TRBJ1-1	many	TGTGCCAGCAGTTTTGACAGGGCGCCTCCAACTGAAGCTTTCTTT	CASSFDRAPPTEAFF
NA	TRBV6-5	TRBJ2-7	many	TGTGCCAGCAGTTACTCGATTGTGGGCGAGCAGTACTTC	CASSYSIVGEQYF
TRBD1	TRBV5-1	TRBJ2-3	many	TGCGCCAGCAGATCCGGGACAGGCACTGATACGCAGTATTTT	CASRSGTGTDTQYF
TRBD1	TRBV2	TRBJ2-1	many	TGTGCCAGGCGACAGGGGGCTACCTACAATGAGCAGTTCTTC	CARRQGATYNEQFF
NA	TRBV6-1	TRBJ2-6	many	TGTGCCAGCAGTAGGACAGAGACCTTCTCTGGGGCCAACGTCCTGACTTTC	CASSRTETFSGANVLTF
NA	TRBV6-4	TRBJ1-6	few	TGTGCCAGCAGTGAAGAAGGCAGGGATCCCCTACTATTAGATTCACCCCTCCACTTT	CASSEEGRDPLLLDSPLHF
TRBD1	TRBV5-4	TRBJ1-1	NA	TGTGCCAGCAGATCACAGGGGACAGGGCATGCTTTCTTT	CASRSQGTGHAFF
NA	TRBV25-1	TRBJ1-2	many	TGTGCCAGCGACACAGGGTCCCCCTATGGCTACACCTTC	CASDTGSPYGYTF
TRBD2	TRBV3-1	TRBJ2-5	many	TGTGCCAGCAGCCAAAGGACGGGGCTAGCGGGGCGCCAGACCCAGTACTTC	CASSQRTGLAGRQTQYF
NA	TRBV4-1	TRBJ2-7	NA	TGCGCCAGCAGCCAAGATGTATCCGAGCAGTACTTC	CASSQDVSEQYF
NA	TRBV9	TRBJ2-7	many	TGTGCCAGCAGCGCGCTCCCAAGCTACGAGCAGTACTTC	CASSALPSYEQYF
TRBD1	TRBV11-2	TRBJ2-7	many	TGTGCCAGCAGTCTCGGGACAGCCTACGAGCAGTACTTC	CASSLGTAYEQYF
NA	TRBV7-3	TRBJ2-7	many	TGTGCCAGCTCTGCATCGGGCAGCTCTGAGCAGTACTTC	CASSASGSSEQYF
TRBD1	TRBV4-1	TRBJ1-2	many	TGCGCCAGCAGCCAAGGGGAGACAGGGGGATCCTATGGCTACACCTTC	CASSQGETGGSYGYTF
NA	TRBV7-9	TRBJ2-5	many	TGTGCCAGCAGCTTAGCTAGCCGCGAGACCCAGTACTTC	CASSLASRETQYF
NA	TRBV30	TRBJ1-2	many	TGTGCCCGAAAAGGGACATGGAGCGGTACGGGCGGCTACACCTTC	CARKGTWSGTGGYTF
TRBD1	TRBV28	TRBJ1-1	many	TGTGCCAGCAAGGGACAGGGAGTAAACACTGAAGCTTTCTTT	CASKGQGVNTEAFF
TRBD1	TRBV15	TRBJ2-1	many	TGTGCCACCTCCGCGGTCGTCGGGACAGGGGACAATGAGCAGTTCTTC	CATSAVVGTGDNEQFF
NA	TRBV6-6	TRBJ2-2	NA	TGTGCCAGCAGTTACTCTTCTGGGGGGACAGCTAGCGGGGAGCTGTTTTTT	CASSYSSGGTASGELFF
TRBD2	TRBV30	TRBJ2-2	many	TGTGCCTGGGGGCGGGAGCAAAGCAACACCGGGGAGCTGTTTTTT	CAWGREQSNTGELFF
NA	TRBV20-1	TRBJ2-5	many	TGCAGTGCTAGAATTTTGGGGGAGGAGACCCAGTACTTC	CSARILGEETQYF
NA	TRBV6-1	TRBJ1-5	many	TGTGCCAGCCTTTGGGGGGGCAATCAGCCCCAGCATTTT	CASLWGGNQPQHF
NA	TRBV12-3/TRBV12-4	TRBJ1-4	few	TGTGCCAGCAGTTCTCAAGACTCTCCCTCTGGTGAAAAACTGTTTTTT	CASSSQDSPSGEKLFF
NA	TRBV19	TRBJ1-5	NA	TGTGCCAGTAGTATATCCGGGACAAGGTCTATTAGCAATCAGCCCCAGCATTTT	CASSISGTRSISNQPQHF
NA	TRBV27	TRBJ1-1	many	TGTGCCAGCAGTGAAAGAGTTCGTCAGGTGCGCACTGAAGCTTTCTTT	CASSERVRQVRTEAFF
NA	TRBV15	TRBJ1-3	NA	TGTGCCACCGGCAGAGACCTAGGCTCTGGAAACACCATATATTTT	CATGRDLGSGNTIYF
TRBD1	TRBV2	TRBJ2-5	many	TGTGCCAGCAGTGATGGGACAGACCTGTACTTC	CASSDGTDLYF
NA	TRBV2	TRBJ2-4	few	TGTGCCAGCAGTGAGGACACCGGGTTCCTTCTAGCCAAAAACATTCAGTACTTC	CASSEDTGFLLAKNIQYF
NA	TRBV20-1	TRBJ2-7	many	TGCAGTGCTAGCGGGGAGTACGAGCAGTACTTC	CSASGEYEQYF
NA	TRBV7-3	TRBJ2-3	many	TGTGCCAGCAGCTTAACGGGAGGACTGACGCGGCGTGCAGATACGCAGTATTTT	CASSLTGGLTRRADTQYF
NA	TRBV28	TRBJ1-5	many	TGTGCCAGCAGTACAGGCCCCAATCAGCCCCAGCATTTT	CASSTGPNQPQHF
NA	TRBV15	TRBJ2-5	many	TGTGCCACCAGCAGAGAAGATGGCGCGACCCAGTACTTC	CATSREDGATQYF
TRBD2	TRBV7-6	TRBJ2-3	few	TGTGCCAGCAGCTTAATAGCGGGGGCACAAAGGCGAGCAGATACGCAGTATTTT	CASSLIAGAQRRADTQYF
NA	TRBV12-3/TRBV12-4	TRBJ2-5	many	TGTGCCAGCAGGCCCCAGGGAGGAGAGACCCAGTACTTC	CASRPQGGETQYF
TRBD1	TRBV30	TRBJ2-7	many	TGTGCCTGGGGGACAGGGGCCAGCTACGAGCAGTACTTC	CAWGTGASYEQYF
TRBD1	TRBV2	TRBJ1-1	many	TGTGCCAGCGACGACAGGGTGAACACTGAAGCTTTCTTT	CASDDRVNTEAFF
TRBD2	TRBV20-1	TRBJ2-7	many	TGCAGTGCTTGGTCCGGGTGGGGGGGGAGCTCCTACGAGCAGTACTTC	CSAWSGWGGSSYEQYF
TRBD1	TRBV6-2/TRBV6-3	TRBJ1-6	NA	TGTGCCAGCAGTTACAGGGGGCCTAATTCACCCCTCCACTTT	CASSYRGPNSPLHF
NA	TRBV3-1	TRBJ1-4	many	TGTGCCAGCAGCCCCGGCGAGGCAACTAATGAAAAACTGTTTTTT	CASSPGEATNEKLFF